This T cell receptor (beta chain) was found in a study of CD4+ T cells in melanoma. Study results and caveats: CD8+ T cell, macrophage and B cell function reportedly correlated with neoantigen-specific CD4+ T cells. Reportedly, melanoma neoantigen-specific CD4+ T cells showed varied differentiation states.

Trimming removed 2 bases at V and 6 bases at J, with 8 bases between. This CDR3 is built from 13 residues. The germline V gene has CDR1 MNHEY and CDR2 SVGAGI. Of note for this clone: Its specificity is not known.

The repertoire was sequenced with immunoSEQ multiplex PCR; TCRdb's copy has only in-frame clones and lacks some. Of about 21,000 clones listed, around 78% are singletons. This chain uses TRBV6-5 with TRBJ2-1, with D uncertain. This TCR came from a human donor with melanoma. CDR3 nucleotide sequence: TGTGCCAGCAGTTACCTTATGAGCAATGAGCAGTTCTTC. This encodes CASSYLMSNEQFF.